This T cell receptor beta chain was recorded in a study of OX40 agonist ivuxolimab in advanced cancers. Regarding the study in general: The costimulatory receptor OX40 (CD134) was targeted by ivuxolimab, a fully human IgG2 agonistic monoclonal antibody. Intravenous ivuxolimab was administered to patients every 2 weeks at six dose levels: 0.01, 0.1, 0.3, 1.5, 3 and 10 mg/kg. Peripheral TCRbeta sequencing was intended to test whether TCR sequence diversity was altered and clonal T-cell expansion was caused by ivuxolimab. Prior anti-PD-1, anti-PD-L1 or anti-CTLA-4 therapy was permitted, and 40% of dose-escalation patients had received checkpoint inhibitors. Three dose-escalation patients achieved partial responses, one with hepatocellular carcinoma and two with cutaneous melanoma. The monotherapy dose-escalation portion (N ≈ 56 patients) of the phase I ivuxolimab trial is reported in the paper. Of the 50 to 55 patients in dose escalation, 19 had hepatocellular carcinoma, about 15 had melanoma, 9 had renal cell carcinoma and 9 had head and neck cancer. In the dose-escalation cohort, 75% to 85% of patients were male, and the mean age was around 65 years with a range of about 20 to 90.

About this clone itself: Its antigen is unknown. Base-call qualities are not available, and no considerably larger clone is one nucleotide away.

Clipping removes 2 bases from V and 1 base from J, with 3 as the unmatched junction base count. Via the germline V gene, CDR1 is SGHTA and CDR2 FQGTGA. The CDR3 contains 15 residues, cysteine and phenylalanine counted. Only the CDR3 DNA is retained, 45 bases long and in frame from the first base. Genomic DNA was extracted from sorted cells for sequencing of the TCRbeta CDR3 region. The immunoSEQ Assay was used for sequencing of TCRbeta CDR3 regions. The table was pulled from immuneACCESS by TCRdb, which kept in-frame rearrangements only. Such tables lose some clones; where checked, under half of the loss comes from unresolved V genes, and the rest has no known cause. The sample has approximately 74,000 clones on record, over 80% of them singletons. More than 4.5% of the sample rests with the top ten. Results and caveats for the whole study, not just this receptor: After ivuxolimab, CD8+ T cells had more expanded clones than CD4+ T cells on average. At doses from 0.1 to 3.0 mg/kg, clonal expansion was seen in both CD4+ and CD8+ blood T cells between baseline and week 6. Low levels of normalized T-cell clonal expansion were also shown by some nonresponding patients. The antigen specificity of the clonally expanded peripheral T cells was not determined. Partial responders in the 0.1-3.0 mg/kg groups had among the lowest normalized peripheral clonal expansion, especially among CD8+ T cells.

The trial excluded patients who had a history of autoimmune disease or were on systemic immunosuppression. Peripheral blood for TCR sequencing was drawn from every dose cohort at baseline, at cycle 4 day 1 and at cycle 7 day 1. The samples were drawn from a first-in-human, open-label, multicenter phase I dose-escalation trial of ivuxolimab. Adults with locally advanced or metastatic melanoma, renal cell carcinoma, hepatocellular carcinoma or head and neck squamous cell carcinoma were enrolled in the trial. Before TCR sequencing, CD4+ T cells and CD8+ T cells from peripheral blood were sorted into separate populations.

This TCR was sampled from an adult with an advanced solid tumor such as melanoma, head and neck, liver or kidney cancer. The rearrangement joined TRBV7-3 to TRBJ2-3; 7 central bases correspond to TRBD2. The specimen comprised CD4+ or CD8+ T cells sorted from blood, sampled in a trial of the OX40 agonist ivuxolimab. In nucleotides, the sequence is TGTGCCAGCAGCTTACTCGCGGGAGGCACAGATACGCAGTATTTT. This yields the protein CASSLLAGGTDTQYF.